The 9 T cell receptor beta chains below were found in one sample sequenced in a study of graft-versus-host responses after intestinal transplantation. Using immunoSEQ multiplex PCR, the repertoire was profiled, and TCRdb retains in-frame clones only, with some absent. The profile shows around 67,000 clones, under 90% of them singletons. No cognate antigen is known for these TCRs. Sequences were derived from unstimulated CD4+ T cells sorted from spleen or lymph node cells, sampled before transplant. The receptors come from a human donor who was the organ donor for an intestinal transplant.

The chain couples TRBV20-1 to TRBJ2-1; 8 positions agree with TRBD1. Germline CDR1 DFQATT, CDR2 SNEGSKA (reference sequence). The trim removed 5 bases at V and 10 bases at J, leaving 4 bases unmatched. The CDR3 contains 11 residues. CDR3 nucleotides: TGCAGTGCTCCGGACAGGGCGGAGCAGTTCTTC. Its translation is CSAPDRAEQFF.

J is TRBJ2-1 and V is TRBV7-2; 8 bases fit TRBD1. There are 15 residues in the CDR3. The V and J ends lost 2 bases and 3 bases, in that order; junction bases with no gene match: 3. In germline, CDR1 is SGHTA, CDR2 FQGNSA. The CDR3, as DNA: TGTGCCAGCAGCTTACCCGGGACAGGCTACAATGAGCAGTTCTTC. Its protein product is CASSLPGTGYNEQFF.

The gene calls are TRBV10-3 and TRBJ1-5, with 11 bases fitting TRBD1. This CDR3 is 15 amino acids long. J gave up 4 bases and V 10 bases, and 9 bases lay outside the gene matches. From germline, CDR1 is ENHRY and CDR2 SYGVKD. CDR3 nucleotides: TGTGCCAGCGGCGAGGGACAGGGGGTTAATCAGCCCCAGCATTTT. Translation gives CASGEGQGVNQPQHF.

The chain has TRBV6-1 and TRBJ1-2; 10 nucleotides line up with TRBD1. There are 13 residues in the CDR3. CDR1 is MNHNS and CDR2 is SASEGT in the germline V gene. Trimming took 4 bases from V and 4 from J; bases not matched to a gene: 0. The CDR3 nucleotides read TGTGCCAGCAGTGGGACAGGGGGCTATGGCTACACCTTC. It is translated as CASSGTGGYGYTF.

The chain is built from TRBV15 and TRBJ1-1; no reliable D call. This CDR3 has 15 amino acids. With 1 base removed from V and 2 bases from J, the gap between germline ends came to 11 bases. Germline lookup yields CDR1 LNHNV and CDR2 YYDKDF (reference sequence). Here the CDR3 reads CATSRALQLNTEAFF. The CDR3, as DNA: TGTGCCACCAGCAGAGCATTACAGCTAAACACTGAAGCTTTCTTT.

The V gene is TRBV28, the J gene TRBJ1-2, with a weak D call TRBD1 (5 bases). Trimming cost V 8 bases and J 8 bases, with 9 bases left between them. This CDR3 comprises 10 residues. Germline V gene data show CDR1 as MDHEN and CDR2 as SYDVKM. The CDR3: CASGHAGYTF. CDR3 coding DNA: TGTGCCAGCGGACACGCCGGCTACACCTTC.

The V gene is TRBV15, the J gene TRBJ1-3; TRBD1 matches 7 bases. Germline trimming cut 0 bases from V and 0 bases from J; bases unmatched to any gene: 8. Germline assignment: CDR1 LNHNV and CDR2 YYDKDF (reference sequence). CDR3 size: 18 residues. CDR3 in amino acids: CATSRDLGTVHSGNTIYF. The CDR3 DNA is TGTGCCACCAGCAGAGATCTCGGGACAGTCCACTCTGGAAACACCATATATTTT. The variable domain in full, with the rest retrieved from reference TRBV15 and TRBJ1-3, is DAMVIQNPRYQVTQFGKPVTLSCSQTLNHNVMYWYQQKSSQAPKLLFHYYDKDFNNEADTPDNFQSRRPNTSFCFLDIRSPGLGDTAMYLCATSRDLGTVHSGNTIYFGEGSWLTVV.

The chain has TRBV2 and TRBJ2-5; 8 bases fit TRBD2. CDR1 SNHLY and CDR2 FYNNEI come from the germline V gene. The V and J ends lost 0 bases and 5 bases, in that order; junction bases with no gene match: 5. CDR3 length: 15 residues. DNA of the CDR3: TGTGCCAGCAGTGAAGCGCGGGGGGTGGGGGAGACCCAGTACTTC. Translation gives CASSEARGVGETQYF.

CDR3 nucleotides: TGCGCCAGCAGCAGAGGGGGCAATTACAATGAGCAGTTCTTC. Its protein is CASSRGGNYNEQFF. V is TRBV4-1 and J is TRBJ2-1; 7 bases line up with TRBD1. V lost 5 bases and J lost 4; bases outside the gene matches: 5. The CDR3 covers 14 residues. Germline loops: CDR1 MGHRA, CDR2 YSYEKL.